The 26 T cell receptor beta chains given below trace back to one sample, sequenced in a study of cytomegalovirus exposure and HLA in healthy donors. 60 Vbeta and 13 Jbeta primers were used in PCR. Sequencing was performed with immunoSEQ multiplex PCR; in TCRdb, only in-frame clones are kept and a portion is missing. The sample has about 110,000 clones; roughly 13% are singletons. The source material was PBMCs. These receptors all stem from a man in his forties in good health and CMV-seropositive.

V is TRBV4-1 and J is TRBJ2-2; TRBD2 matches at 13 bases. The germline V gene encodes CDR1 MGHRA and CDR2 YSYEKL. CDR3 size: 17 residues. J was trimmed by 6 bases and V by 4 bases; bases with no gene match: 8. CDR3 DNA sequence: TGCGCCAGCAGCCCGTCGGGACTAGCGGGAAGGGCCGGGGAGCTGTTTTTT. The encoded protein is CASSPSGLAGRAGELFF.

This clone turned up a few times. The gene calls are TRBV21-1 and TRBJ2-2; the table's D call TRBD2 went unverified against the DNA. TRBV21-1 is classified as a pseudogene. The CDR3 consists of 17 residues. CDR3 region: CASSAQPGLPGTGELFF. The CDR3 DNA sequence: TGTGCCAGCAGCGCTCAACCCGGTCTACCGGGCACCGGGGAGCTGTTTTTT.

This clone was picked up a small number of times. The genes are TRBV7-2 and TRBJ1-5, with D tentatively TRBD1 (5 bases). Per the germline V gene, CDR1 is SGHTA and CDR2 is FQGNSA. The CDR3 length is 15 residues. Trimming took 0 bases from V and 6 from J, leaving 12 bases between them. Here the CDR3 reads CASSLALQGGQPQHF. The CDR3 coding sequence is TGTGCCAGCAGCTTAGCGCTCCAGGGCGGTCAGCCCCAGCATTTT. Using reference TRBV7-2 and TRBJ1-5 for the parts outside the CDR3, the full variable domain is GAGVSQSPSNKVTEKGKDVELRCDPISGHTALYWYRQSLGQGLEFLIYFQGNSAPDKSGLPSDRFSAERTGGSVSTLTIQRTQQEDSAVYLCASSLALQGGQPQHFGDGTRLSIL.

The chain is built from TRBV6-5 and TRBJ2-5, with a possible D match to TRBD2 (6 bases). From germline, CDR1 is MNHEY and CDR2 SVGAGI. The CDR3 loop spans 13 amino acids. Trimming left V 6 bases short and J 4 bases short, with 12 bases between. The CDR3 region is CASRVGGGETQYF. As DNA, the CDR3 is TGTGCCAGCAGGGTGGGAGGAGGAGAGACCCAGTACTTC.

The chain recombines TRBV4-3 with TRBJ2-5, with D maybe TRBD2 (6 bases). This CDR3 comprises 16 residues. Germline assignment: CDR1 LGHNA and CDR2 YSLEER. V gave up 4 bases and J gave up 5 bases, with 20 bases separating them. CDR3 in amino acids: CASSPRMGGKKETQYF. DNA of the CDR3: TGCGCCAGCAGCCCCCGAATGGGAGGAAAGAAGGAGACCCAGTACTTC.

This rearrangement joins TRBV28 to TRBJ2-5, with D maybe TRBD2 (6 bases). This CDR3 contains 12 residues. The V gene's germline CDR1 is MDHEN and CDR2 SYDVKM. Trimming took off 3 bases at V and 4 bases at J, with 6 bases between the two ends. The CDR3 protein is CASSFGGETQYF. In nucleotides, the CDR3 is TGTGCCAGCAGTTTCGGGGGAGAGACCCAGTACTTC. Filled out from reference TRBV28 and TRBJ2-5, the complete variable domain reads DVKVTQSSRYLVKRTGEKVFLECVQDMDHENMFWYRQDPGLGLRLIYFSYDVKMKEKGDIPEGYSVSREKKERFSLILESASTNQTSMYLCASSFGGETQYFGPGTRLLVL.

This chain uses TRBV5-1 with TRBJ2-3; 16 positions match TRBD2. This CDR3 has 16 amino acids. With 4 bases clipped from V and 5 bases from J, the junction kept 4 bases outside the gene matches. Germline loops: CDR1 SGHRS, CDR2 YFSETQ. DNA of the CDR3: TGCGCCAGCAGCACGGGACTAGCGGGAGGGGGAGATACGCAGTATTTT. Translated, it gives CASSTGLAGGGDTQYF.

This clone came up a few times. The V call is TRBV4-1, the J call TRBJ1-1; maybe TRBD1 (5 bases). CDR3 length equals 15 residues. Trimming stripped 0 bases from V and 1 base from J, with 9 bases between. Germline V CDR1 and CDR2: MGHRA, YSYEKL. This chain's CDR3 is CASSQDGGTNTEAFF. In DNA, the CDR3 is TGCGCCAGCAGCCAAGACGGGGGGACGAACACTGAAGCTTTCTTT.

This sequence joins TRBV4-3 and TRBJ2-7; D remains unclear. V gave up 2 bases and J gave up 1 base, with 6 bases separating them. The CDR3 loop spans 13 amino acids. Germline CDR1 reads LGHNA; CDR2 reads YSLEER. CDR3 amino acids: CASSQQVSYEQYF. CDR3 nucleotide sequence: TGCGCCAGCAGCCAACAGGTTTCCTACGAGCAGTACTTC.

The chain joins TRBV12-5 to TRBJ2-7, with TRBD2 matching over 13 bases. Germline trimming cut 0 bases from V and 5 bases from J; bases unmatched to any gene: 7. In germline, CDR1 is LGHNT, CDR2 FRNRAP. The CDR3 consists of 17 residues. CDR3 sequence (DNA): TGTGCTAGTGGTTTGGTACAGGGACTAGCGGGACTCCACGAGCAGTACTTC. Translation: CASGLVQGLAGLHEQYF. Full variable domain (missing parts from reference TRBV12-5 and TRBJ2-7): DARVTQTPRHKVTEMGQEVTMRCQPILGHNTVFWYRQTMMQGLELLAYFRNRAPLDDSGMPKDRFSAEMPDATLATLKIQPSEPRDSAVYFCASGLVQGLAGLHEQYFGPGTRLTVT.

This clone was seen more than once but under ten times. The chain joins TRBV5-1 to TRBJ2-3; 13 nucleotides agree with TRBD2. Trimming took 4 bases from V and 6 from J; bases not matched to a gene: 8. The CDR3 loop spans 16 amino acids. Per the germline V gene, CDR1 is SGHRS and CDR2 is YFSETQ. DNA of the CDR3: TGCGCCAGCAGCCTCCGGACTAGCGGGAGTACTGATACGCAGTATTTT. Amino acid sequence: CASSLRTSGSTDTQYF.

The chain employs TRBV10-2 and TRBJ2-3, with D maybe TRBD2 (5 bases). This CDR3 spans 12 amino acids. Trimming cost V 8 bases and J 5 bases, with 11 bases left between them. CDR1 and CDR2 from the germline V gene are WSHSY and SAAADI. DNA of the CDR3: TGCGCCAGCGGTGGGAGAGGAGATACGCAGTATTTT. It encodes CASGGRGDTQYF.

J is TRBJ2-2 and V is TRBV7-7; TRBD1 aligns across 8 bases. The germline CDR1 and CDR2 sequences are SSHAT and FNYEAQ (reference sequence). The CDR3 is 15 residues long. The junction had 6 bases not matched to a gene; V was cut back by 5 bases and J by 4 bases. Written as DNA, the CDR3 is TGTGCCAGCAGCCGGACAGGGTTGAGCACCGGGGAGCTGTTTTTT. As protein: CASSRTGLSTGELFF.

This chain joins TRBV5-1 and TRBJ2-3, with 7 nucleotides matching TRBD2. Germline assignment: CDR1 SGHRS and CDR2 YFSETQ. The CDR3 spans 17 residues. V lost 0 bases and J lost 2; bases outside the gene matches: 9. As DNA, the CDR3 is TGCGCCAGCAGCTTGGCCCTAGCGGACTTTTCCACAGATACGCAGTATTTT. This translates into CASSLALADFSTDTQYF.

The gene calls are TRBV19 and TRBJ1-3; D unclear. Looked up from germline, CDR1 is LNHDA and CDR2 is SQIVND (reference sequence). The CDR3 runs 14 residues. V lost 7 bases to trimming and J lost 1 base, with 11 bases between them. The CDR3 DNA sequence: TGTGCCAGTAAGGACTACTTATCTGGAAACACCATATATTTT. Amino acids: CASKDYLSGNTIYF.

This clone was detected a few times. In DNA, the CDR3 is TGTGCCAGCAGTTTATCCTGGGCAGGGGGCGTGGGAGAGACCCAGTACTTC. The encoded protein is CASSLSWAGGVGETQYF. The J gene is TRBJ2-5, the V gene TRBV28; 8 bases fit TRBD1. With 1 base clipped from V and 4 bases from J, the junction kept 11 bases outside the gene matches. CDR3 length equals 17 residues. The germline V gene encodes CDR1 MDHEN and CDR2 SYDVKM.

V gene TRBV7-6 combines with J gene TRBJ2-1; the match to TRBD1 covers 7 bases. V lost 5 bases, J lost 5 bases, and 9 bases stayed unmatched. Germline values: CDR1 SGHVS, CDR2 FNYEAQ. The CDR3 is 15 amino acids. CDR3 residues: CASSPQGPLNNEQFF. CDR3 bases: TGTGCCAGCAGCCCACAGGGGCCCTTGAACAATGAGCAGTTCTTC.

V usage is TRBV28 and J usage is TRBJ2-5; the D gene is possibly TRBD1 (6 bases). The CDR3 consists of 12 residues. Between the trimmed V and J ends, which lost 6 bases and 3 bases, there was a span of 8 bases. Germline CDR1 is MDHEN and CDR2 is SYDVKM. CDR3 nucleotide sequence: TGTGCCAGCAGCAGACAGGAAGAGACCCAGTACTTC. Residues: CASSRQEETQYF.

This clone was seen only a few times. The germline gene is not matched at one end of the junction; a read error may be the cause. The V call is TRBV30, the J call TRBJ2-1; 8 bases are a match to TRBD2. CDR1 is GTSNPN and CDR2 is SVGIG in the germline V gene (reference sequence). This CDR3 comprises 15 residues. The CDR3 DNA follows: TGTGCCCGGAGTTTCGGCGGGAGGCCCCGCAATGAGCAGTTCTTC. This sequence encodes CARSFGGRPRNEQFF.

This chain links TRBV5-6 with TRBJ2-5; 7 bases line up with TRBD2. The DNA end is a closer match to TRBJ2-7, so the J assignment may be wrong. Germline V CDR1 and CDR2: SGHDT, YYEEEE. The CDR3 spans 14 residues. The CDR3 region is CASSLAGGVYEQYF. CDR3 DNA sequence: TGTGCCAGCAGCTTGGCGGGAGGCGTATACGAGCAGTACTTC.

This chain joins TRBV7-2 and TRBJ2-2; 8 bases match TRBD2. The germline V gene has CDR1 SGHTA and CDR2 FQGNSA. With V trimmed by 3 bases and J by 6 bases, 9 bases remained unmatched. This CDR3 spans 16 amino acids. In nucleotides, the CDR3 is TGTGCCAGCAGCTTGAACGCCGGGAGGGCCGCCGGGGAGCTGTTTTTT. Translated, it gives CASSLNAGRAAGELFF.

The rearrangement uses TRBV5-1 and TRBJ2-7, with 8 nucleotides matching TRBD2. CDR3 size: 16 residues. Germline V CDR1 and CDR2: SGHRS, YFSETQ. With 1 base clipped from V and 4 bases from J, the junction kept 10 bases outside the gene matches. CDR3 residues: CASSLSMASGSYEQYF. The CDR3 DNA follows: TGCGCCAGCAGCTTGAGTATGGCCAGCGGGAGTTACGAGCAGTACTTC.

This chain links TRBV7-8 with TRBJ2-2, with 7 positions matching TRBD1. The CDR3 length is 15 residues. V dropped 5 bases and J dropped 0; count of bases not matched to a gene: 3. Germline-derived CDR1 and CDR2 are SGHVS and FQNEAQ. CDR3 region: CASSEQGSNTGELFF. In DNA, the CDR3 is TGTGCCAGCAGCGAACAGGGGTCGAACACCGGGGAGCTGTTTTTT.

This clone has only a few counts. This chain joins TRBV2 and TRBJ1-4, with D possibly being TRBD1 (5 bases). The CDR3 runs to 14 residues. V dropped 0 bases and J dropped 8 bases, with 10 bases sitting between them. Germline V gene data show CDR1 as SNHLY and CDR2 as FYNNEI. The CDR3 protein is CASSEAHKGEKLFF. Here the CDR3 DNA reads TGTGCCAGCAGTGAAGCGCATAAGGGGGAAAAACTGTTTTTT.

The rearrangement links TRBV27 to TRBJ2-7; 9 nucleotides match TRBD2. The ends lost 3 bases at V and 5 bases at J; junction bases unmatched: 8. Per the germline V gene, CDR1 is MNHEY and CDR2 is SMNVEV (reference sequence). There are 15 residues in the CDR3. The CDR3 loop reads CASSLYLAGIDEQYF. In nucleotides, the CDR3 is TGTGCCAGCAGTTTGTACCTAGCGGGAATCGACGAGCAGTACTTC.

The rearrangement joins TRBV28 to TRBJ2-1; tentatively, D is TRBD1 (5 bases). CDR1 MDHEN and CDR2 SYDVKM come from the germline V gene. CDR3 length: 12 amino acids. Trimming cost V 3 bases and J 7 bases, with 7 bases left between them. The CDR3 DNA reads TGTGCCAGCAGTTTCTCAGGGAATGAGCAGTTCTTC. It yields the protein CASSFSGNEQFF.